The clone carrying this T cell receptor beta chain was seen only a few times. This entry belongs to a study of early T cells in non-severe SARS-CoV-2 infection. A single record per CDR3 protein comes from TCRdb applying MiXCR to the 5' RACE reads. This sample yields some 80,000 distinct CDR3 sequences, of which around 12% are seen a single time; 15% to 19% belongs to the top ten. CDR1 and CDR2 (germline): MNHEY, SMNVEV (reference sequence). Trimming left V 2 bases short and J 4 bases short, with 14 bases between. CDR3 length: 15 residues. This clonotype originated in an adult who was a healthcare worker with PCR-confirmed SARS-CoV-2 infection or an uninfected control (not recorded which). The donor label of this sample is uncertain. This sequence joins TRBV27 and TRBJ2-5; a possible D gene is TRBD2 (6 bases). The specimen was whole blood, collected at baseline. CDR3 residues: CASSLLAPRGETQYF. In DNA form, the CDR3 reads TGTGCCAGCAGTTTACTAGCGCCCCGGGGAGAGACCCAGTACTTC.